Presented here are 20 T cell receptor beta chains from one specimen sequenced in a study of response to subunit inactivated influenza vaccine. TCRdb recomputed calls from the RT-PCR reads with MiXCR, one row per CDR3 protein. The repertoire holds fewer than 400,000 distinct CDR3 sequences, with roughly 22% as singletons. Sequencing was performed on PBMCs from blood, taken approximately 22 months after vaccination. All receptors come from a man aged 50 to 75 who received an inactivated influenza vaccine.

A few counts support this clonotype. The V call is TRBV5-3, the J call TRBJ1-2; 10 nucleotides match TRBD1. TRBV5-3 is classed as an ORF, of uncertain function. The CDR3 contains 17 residues. Losses at the gene ends were 1 base for V and 6 bases for J; bases not matched to a gene: 12. The CDR3 loop is CARSLKTPGQGTNGYTF. CDR3 nucleotide sequence: TGTGCCAGAAGCTTGAAAACGCCGGGACAGGGGACGAATGGCTACACCTTC.

In this sample, this clonotype turned up a few times. The gene calls are TRBV18 and TRBJ2-5, with TRBD1 matching 10 bases. Per the germline V gene, CDR1 is KGHSH and CDR2 is LQKENI. J gave up 5 bases and V 3 bases, and 6 bases lay outside the gene matches. This CDR3 region has 15 residues. The CDR3 DNA reads as TGTGCCAGCTCACCTTTGACAGGGGGCGCCGAGACCCAGTACTTC. This encodes CASSPLTGGAETQYF.

The V call is TRBV7-3, the J call TRBJ2-7; 9 nucleotides agree with TRBD2. Germline V gives CDR1 SGHTA, CDR2 FQGTGA. The CDR3 runs to 15 residues. V dropped 1 base and J dropped 4; count of bases not matched to a gene: 5. CDR3 loop: CASSLNGGRVYEQYF. In nucleotides, the CDR3 is TGTGCCAGCAGCTTAAATGGCGGGAGGGTTTACGAGCAGTACTTC.

There are many counts of this clonotype. The chain combines TRBV29-1 with TRBJ1-1; no clear D gene. Germline CDR1 and CDR2: SQVTM and ANQGSEA. Trimming cost V 8 bases and J 0 bases, with 16 bases left between them. The CDR3 runs to 14 residues. The CDR3 nucleotides are TGCAGCCACCTAGGCCACCGATTGAACACTGAAGCTTTCTTT. Translation gives CSHLGHRLNTEAFF.

This chain joins TRBV20-1 and TRBJ2-1; 9 bases map to TRBD2. The length of the CDR3 is 15 residues. Germline V CDR1 and CDR2: DFQATT, SNEGSKA (reference sequence). V lost 0 bases and J lost 10; bases outside the gene matches: 10. This CDR3 reads CSARDMAGGGEEQFF. The CDR3 nucleotides are TGCAGTGCTAGAGATATGGCGGGAGGGGGGGAGGAGCAGTTCTTC.

V is TRBV10-2 and J is TRBJ1-6; no clear D. V was cut by 7 bases and J by 7 bases, with 14 bases left in between. The CDR3 has 14 residues. Germline CDR1 WSHSY, CDR2 SAAADI. The CDR3 region is CASTAASQNSPLHF. The DNA of the CDR3 is TGCGCCAGCACGGCAGCTTCCCAAAATTCACCCCTCCACTTT.

This sequence joins TRBV7-2 and TRBJ2-3, with 10 bases aligning to TRBD1. Per the germline V gene, CDR1 is SGHTA and CDR2 is FQGNSA. CDR3 length: 16 amino acids. V lost 5 bases, J lost 1 base, and 6 bases stayed unmatched. CDR3 sequence reads: CASSATGGWGTDTQYF. CDR3 nucleotide sequence: TGTGCCAGCAGCGCGACAGGGGGCTGGGGCACAGATACGCAGTATTTT.

The chain carries TRBV11-2 and TRBJ2-3, with TRBD1 matching over 7 bases. Germline CDR1 is SGHAT and CDR2 is FQNNGV. The CDR3 runs 16 residues. V gave up 2 bases and J gave up 0 bases; unmatched junction bases: 5. Written as DNA, the CDR3 is TGTGCCAGCAGCTTACTACAGGGGTCTAGCACAGATACGCAGTATTTT. As protein: CASSLLQGSSTDTQYF. Complete variable domain (other parts from reference TRBV11-2 and TRBJ2-3): EAGVAQSPRYKIIEKRQSVAFWCNPISGHATLYWYQQILGQGPKLLIQFQNNGVVDDSQLPKDRFSAERLKGVDSTLKIQPAKLEDSAVYLCASSLLQGSSTDTQYFGPGTRLTVL.

This chain links TRBV24-1 with TRBJ2-1; 7 positions match TRBD2. The CDR3 is 17 residues long. V lost 2 bases to trimming and J lost 0 bases; unmatched junction nucleotides: 6. Germline V gene sequence: CDR1 KGHDR, CDR2 SFDVKD. CDR3 in amino acids: CATSDYLGGGSYNEQFF. Here the CDR3 DNA reads TGTGCCACCAGTGATTATTTGGGGGGGGGCTCCTACAATGAGCAGTTCTTC.

The V gene is TRBV4-3, the J gene TRBJ2-7; 11 nucleotides align to TRBD2. CDR1 LGHNA and CDR2 YSLEER come from the germline V gene. Trimming took 3 bases from V and 4 from J; bases not matched to a gene: 11. The CDR3 has 17 residues. CDR3 region: CASSQDLLSGGAYEQYF. CDR3 nucleotides: TGCGCCAGCAGCCAGGACTTACTTAGCGGGGGGGCGTACGAGCAGTACTTC.

The CDR3 nucleotides are TGCGCCAGCAGCCAAGATCTGACAGCTGAAGCTTTCTTT. This translates into CASSQDLTAEAFF. The chain uses TRBV4-3 and TRBJ1-1; D possibly corresponds to TRBD1 (5 bases). CDR1 and CDR2 (germline): LGHNA, YSLEER. V was shortened by 0 bases and J by 6 bases, with 8 bases between the two germline ends. The CDR3 sequence is 13 residues long.

This clonotype has more than one count but fewer than ten. The rearrangement uses TRBV15 and TRBJ1-1; 9 bases agree with TRBD1. Germline lookup yields CDR1 LNHNV and CDR2 YYDKDF (reference sequence). This CDR3 has 15 residues. V shed 2 bases and J 3 bases; nucleotides not matched to a gene: 4. The DNA for the CDR3 is TGTGCCACCAGCAGATCTGGACAGGGGCACACTGAAGCTTTCTTT. This translates into CATSRSGQGHTEAFF.

The sample holds a few counts of this clonotype. The rearrangement uses TRBV6-6 and TRBJ2-7, with no clear D. Trimming pared 2 bases from V and 5 bases from J, leaving 7 bases between. This CDR3 is 12 amino acids long. The germline V gene encodes CDR1 MNHNY and CDR2 SVGAGI (reference sequence). This CDR3 is CASSYAMHEQYF. The CDR3 nucleotides are TGTGCCAGCAGTTACGCTATGCACGAGCAGTACTTC.

This sequence joins TRBV4-2 and TRBJ2-1; D perhaps matches TRBD2 (6 bases). With 4 bases removed from V and 5 bases from J, the gap between germline ends came to 18 bases. Germline V gene lookup returns CDR1 LGHNA and CDR2 YNFKEQ. CDR3 length: 16 residues. The CDR3 sequence is CASSLHRGGGHNEQFF. Written as DNA, the CDR3 is TGTGCCAGCAGCCTCCATCGGGGCGGAGGGCACAATGAGCAGTTCTTC.

This clonotype was seen ten or more times. The chain has TRBV7-2 and TRBJ2-6; D remains unclear. The CDR3 consists of 13 residues. Trimming took off 1 base at V and 4 bases at J, with 2 bases between the two ends. Germline V gives CDR1 SGHTA, CDR2 FQGNSA. CDR3 coding DNA: TGTGCCAGCAGCTTAGGGGGGGCCAACGTCCTGACTTTC. Protein: CASSLGGANVLTF. The complete variable domain, with remaining parts taken from reference TRBV7-2 and TRBJ2-6, reads GAGVSQSPSNKVTEKGKDVELRCDPISGHTALYWYRQSLGQGLEFLIYFQGNSAPDKSGLPSDRFSAERTGGSVSTLTIQRTQQEDSAVYLCASSLGGANVLTFGAGSRLTVL.

This clonotype appeared many times. The chain has TRBV5-1 and TRBJ1-6, with 9 bases aligning to TRBD1. This CDR3 contains 14 residues. V shed 4 bases, J shed 8 bases, and the junction held 4 bases outside the gene matches. In germline, CDR1 is SGHRS, CDR2 YFSETQ. CDR3 coding DNA: TGCGCCAGCAGCCGGACAGGGGTTTATTCACCCCTCCACTTT. Amino acids: CASSRTGVYSPLHF.

This clonotype was found a few times. The chain uses TRBV29-1 and TRBJ1-2; D uncertain. Between the trimmed V and J ends, which lost 0 bases and 8 bases, there was a span of 19 bases. The germline gives CDR1 SQVTM, CDR2 ANQGSEA. The CDR3 runs to 15 residues. In DNA, the CDR3 is TGCAGCGTTGAAGATTTGGGTGCGGGAGATCGGGGCTACACCTTC. Protein product: CSVEDLGAGDRGYTF.

The V and J genes are TRBV10-1 and TRBJ1-6; 9 bases map to TRBD1. The CDR3 runs to 14 residues. V dropped 6 bases and J dropped 10; count of bases not matched to a gene: 7. Germline-derived CDR1 and CDR2 are WNHNN and SYGVQD (reference sequence). CDR3 region: CASSKGQGGSPLHF. The CDR3, as DNA: TGCGCCAGCAGCAAGGGACAGGGCGGCTCACCCCTCCACTTT.

This clonotype appeared a single time. The gene calls are TRBV20-1 and TRBJ2-7; D may be TRBD2 (6 bases). Germline V gives CDR1 DFQATT, CDR2 SNEGSKA (reference sequence). The CDR3 totals 13 residues. V shed 0 bases and J shed 0 bases, with 6 bases lying between them. The CDR3 nucleotides are TGCAGTGCTAGAGAGGGGGGCTCCTACGAGCAGTACTTC. Amino acid sequence: CSAREGGSYEQYF.

In this sample, this clonotype turned up a few times. This sequence joins TRBV7-9 and TRBJ1-4; no clear D gene. Trimming took 6 bases from V and 3 from J, leaving 17 bases between them. The CDR3 has 16 amino acids. Germline V CDR1 and CDR2: SEHNR, FQNEAQ (reference sequence). The CDR3 spells CASRLGPGGANEKLFF. The CDR3 nucleotides read TGTGCCAGCAGACTTGGCCCCGGAGGAGCTAATGAAAAACTGTTTTTT.